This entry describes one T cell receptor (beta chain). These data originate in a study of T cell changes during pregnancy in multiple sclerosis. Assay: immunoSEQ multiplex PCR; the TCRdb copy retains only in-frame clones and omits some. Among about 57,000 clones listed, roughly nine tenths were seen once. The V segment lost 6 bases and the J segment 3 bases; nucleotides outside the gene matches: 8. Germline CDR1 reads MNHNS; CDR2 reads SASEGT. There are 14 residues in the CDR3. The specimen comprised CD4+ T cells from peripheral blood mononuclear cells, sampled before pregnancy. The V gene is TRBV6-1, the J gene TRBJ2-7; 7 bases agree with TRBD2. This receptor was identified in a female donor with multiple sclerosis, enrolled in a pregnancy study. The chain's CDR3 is CASRMSGAGYEQYF. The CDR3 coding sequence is TGTGCCAGCAGGATGAGCGGGGCAGGCTACGAGCAGTACTTC.